This TCR beta chain was identified during a study of cytomegalovirus exposure and HLA in healthy donors. Study background: Caucasian-associated ancestry cluster membership applied to over 80% of around 400 genotyped donors.

This clone was detected once. Its antigen is undetermined. PCR primers comprised 60 Vbeta and 13 Jbeta primers. The assay was immunoSEQ multiplex PCR, and TCRdb's table has in-frame clones only and misses some. The data contain about 200,000 clones, approximately 70% of them singletons. Points from the study as a whole: High sensitivity and specificity were reportedly achieved when the classifier diagnosed cytomegalovirus status. In terms of immune exposure information, only CMV serostatus was available. Listed as cytomegalovirus-associated were more than 150 TCR beta chains.

Source material: PBMCs. This TCR was sampled from a woman between 25 and 40 years old in good health and CMV-seronegative.

CDR3 DNA: TGTGCCTGGAGTCCCCCGGCAGGACTAAATTCACCCCTCCACTTT. This translates into CAWSPPAGLNSPLHF. V usage is TRBV30 and J usage is TRBJ1-6, with unresolved D. V lost 2 bases and J 7 bases, leaving 15 bases between the germline ends. Germline V CDR1 and CDR2: GTSNPN, SVGIG (reference sequence). This CDR3 has 15 residues.